This entry lists 18 T cell receptor beta chains sequenced from one sample in a study of cytomegalovirus exposure and HLA in healthy donors. 60 Vbeta and 13 Jbeta primers were used in PCR. The data were produced by immunoSEQ multiplex PCR, yet TCRdb's version contains in-frame clones alone and is incomplete. The data contain about 130,000 clones, around two thirds of them singletons. Sample: PBMCs. These receptors all stem from a human donor in good health.

In its sample, this clone was seen a few times. CDR3 nucleotide sequence: TGTGCCAGCAGTGAAGTGGGCAGGGGCGGCTACACCTTC. Protein sequence: CASSEVGRGGYTF. The genes are TRBV2 and TRBJ1-2; the D gene is possibly TRBD1 (6 bases). This CDR3 has 13 amino acids. Germline-derived CDR1 and CDR2 are SNHLY and FYNNEI. Trimming took 1 base from V and 8 from J, leaving 11 bases between them.

This chain joins TRBV10-3 and TRBJ2-5; D is possibly TRBD2 (6 bases). The J call is uncertain, as TRBJ2-7 better fits the DNA end. This CDR3 spans 16 amino acids. Germline loops: CDR1 ENHRY, CDR2 SYGVKD. DNA for the CDR3: TGTGCCATCAGCGAGGGAGCGGGCCGACCCTCCTACGAGCAGTACTTC. As protein: CAISEGAGRPSYEQYF.

A few counts support this clone. The chain carries TRBV4-3 and TRBJ2-7; no clear D. The CDR3 length is 14 residues. The germline V gene encodes CDR1 LGHNA and CDR2 YSLEER. The V end was cut by 0 bases, the J end by 0 bases, with 6 bases between. CDR3 protein: CASSQDLASYEQYF. CDR3 sequence (DNA): TGCGCCAGCAGCCAAGATCTGGCCTCCTACGAGCAGTACTTC.

This chain joins TRBV6-5 and TRBJ2-7, with 8 bases matching TRBD2. CDR1 is MNHEY and CDR2 is SVGAGI in the germline V gene. Unmatched junction bases numbered 8, after V lost 0 bases and J lost 4 bases. CDR3 length: 16 residues. This CDR3 reads CASSYSWSGGRYEQYF. The CDR3 nucleotides read TGTGCCAGCAGTTACTCGTGGAGCGGGGGAAGGTACGAGCAGTACTTC.

The chain recombines TRBV19 with TRBJ1-5; a possible D gene is TRBD1 (6 bases). Germline CDR1 reads LNHDA; CDR2 reads SQIVND (reference sequence). V was clipped by 5 bases and J by 7 bases, with 12 bases between them. The length of the CDR3 is 13 residues. The CDR3 nucleotides read TGTGCCAGTAGTCATCCAGGGGAGCAGCCCCAGCATTTT. This translates into CASSHPGEQPQHF.

The chain carries TRBV19 and TRBJ1-1; no definite D call. Germline assignment: CDR1 LNHDA and CDR2 SQIVND (reference sequence). The CDR3 is made up of 12 amino acids. V shed 2 bases and J shed 3 bases, with 4 bases lying between them. CDR3 sequence (DNA): TGTGCCAGTAGTATATCGGACACTGAAGCTTTCTTT. Its translation: CASSISDTEAFF.

The chain links TRBV27 to TRBJ2-3, with D unresolved. The CDR3 covers 16 residues. Trimming left V 2 bases short and J 3 bases short, with 15 bases between. The germline V gene has CDR1 MNHEY and CDR2 SMNVEV (reference sequence). The CDR3 sequence: CASSLTERIRTDTQYF. DNA of the CDR3: TGTGCCAGCAGTTTAACCGAGAGGATTAGGACAGATACGCAGTATTTT.

The CDR3 is CASSFSRGTEAFF. The DNA of the CDR3 is TGTGCCAGCAGCTTCTCCAGGGGAACTGAAGCTTTCTTT. The chain recombines TRBV11-3 with TRBJ1-1; possible D gene TRBD1, 6 bases. The germline CDR1 and CDR2 sequences are SGHNT and YENEEA. Deletions cut 3 bases from V and 5 bases from J, with 10 bases between. The CDR3 covers 13 residues.

The gene calls are TRBV5-1 and TRBJ2-5; 11 positions match TRBD2. The CDR3 has 17 residues. V lost 0 bases and J lost 2; bases outside the gene matches: 6. The V gene's germline CDR1 is SGHRS and CDR2 YFSETQ. The CDR3 DNA is TGCGCCAGCAGCTTGGGACTAGCGGGGAGATCACAAGAGACCCAGTACTTC. This translates into CASSLGLAGRSQETQYF.

The CDR3 loop is CASSSTGNTGELFF. CDR3 DNA: TGTGCCAGCAGTTCGACAGGGAACACCGGGGAGCTGTTTTTT. The V gene is TRBV27, the J gene TRBJ2-2; tentative D call: TRBD1 (6 bases). This CDR3 has 14 residues. The ends were cut back, 4 bases at V and 1 base at J, with 7 bases in the middle. Germline assignment: CDR1 MNHEY and CDR2 SMNVEV (reference sequence).

The chain joins TRBV11-2 to TRBJ2-7; a weak D match, TRBD2 (5 bases). Germline-derived CDR1 and CDR2 are SGHAT and FQNNGV. The CDR3 is 14 amino acids. V lost 3 bases and J 3 bases, leaving 12 bases between the germline ends. The CDR3 reads CASSFKEAGYEQYF. CDR3 DNA: TGTGCCAGCAGCTTTAAGGAGGCTGGCTACGAGCAGTACTTC.

The chain links TRBV29-1 to TRBJ2-1; 11 bases line up with TRBD2. The CDR3 spans 15 residues. Germline CDR1 SQVTM, CDR2 ANQGSEA. J lost 0 bases, V lost 4 bases, and 2 bases had no gene match. CDR3 in DNA: TGCAGCGTTGGTAGCGGGGGGGTCTCCTACAATGAGCAGTTCTTC. Translated, it gives CSVGSGGVSYNEQFF.

CDR3 sequence reads: CASSLNGRGVVETQYF. CDR3 bases: TGTGCCAGCAGCTTAAATGGCAGGGGGGTGGTAGAGACCCAGTACTTC. The chain couples TRBV7-3 to TRBJ2-5, with D maybe TRBD1 (7 bases). Germline V gives CDR1 SGHTA, CDR2 FQGTGA. The ends were cut back, 1 base at V and 4 bases at J, with 16 bases in the middle. The CDR3 extends over 16 amino acids.

This clone has just a few counts. The CDR3 spells CASRSNEQFF. The DNA for the CDR3 is TGTGCCAGCCGTTCCAATGAGCAGTTCTTC. V and J are TRBV2 and TRBJ2-1, with D unresolved. The CDR3 covers 10 residues. CDR1 and CDR2 (germline): SNHLY, FYNNEI. V lost 8 bases and J 6 bases, leaving 5 bases between the germline ends. Full variable domain (missing parts from reference TRBV2 and TRBJ2-1): EPEVTQTPSHQVTQMGQEVILRCVPISNHLYFYWYRQILGQKVEFLVSFYNNEISEKSEIFDDQFSVERPDGSNFTLKIRSTKLEDSAMYFCASRSNEQFFGPGTRLTVL.

J is TRBJ2-5 and V is TRBV6-4, with 9 nucleotides matching TRBD2. Germline V lookup: CDR1 MRHNA, CDR2 SNTAGT. V was clipped by 7 bases and J by 5 bases; unmatched bases: 11. The CDR3 consists of 15 residues. CDR3 sequence: CASTQFAGGPETQYF. CDR3 nucleotides: TGTGCCAGCACTCAATTTGCGGGGGGGCCGGAGACCCAGTACTTC.

CDR3 coding DNA: TGTGCCTGGAAAACTAGCGGGACTAACACCGGGGAGCTGTTTTTT. It translates to CAWKTSGTNTGELFF. The chain links TRBV30 to TRBJ2-2; 10 bases are shared with TRBD2. Germline-derived CDR1 and CDR2 are GTSNPN and SVGIG (reference sequence). The junction had 4 bases not matched to a gene; V was cut back by 4 bases and J by 2 bases. This CDR3 is 15 amino acids long.

This rearrangement joins TRBV2 to TRBJ2-5; TRBD2 aligns across 8 bases. The CDR3 totals 14 residues. CDR1 and CDR2 from the germline V gene are SNHLY and FYNNEI. Losses at the gene ends were 3 bases for V and 5 bases for J; bases not matched to a gene: 5. CDR3 protein: CASSEGLVRETQYF. DNA for the CDR3: TGTGCCAGCAGTGAGGGACTAGTTAGGGAGACCCAGTACTTC.

This sequence joins TRBV6-5 and TRBJ2-1, with 12 bases aligning to TRBD2. CDR3 length: 14 amino acids. J gave up 8 bases and V 6 bases, and 5 bases lay outside the gene matches. Germline V gene data show CDR1 as MNHEY and CDR2 as SVGAGI. This chain's CDR3 is CASRAGTSGYEQFF. DNA of the CDR3: TGTGCCAGCAGAGCCGGGACTAGCGGGTATGAGCAGTTCTTC.